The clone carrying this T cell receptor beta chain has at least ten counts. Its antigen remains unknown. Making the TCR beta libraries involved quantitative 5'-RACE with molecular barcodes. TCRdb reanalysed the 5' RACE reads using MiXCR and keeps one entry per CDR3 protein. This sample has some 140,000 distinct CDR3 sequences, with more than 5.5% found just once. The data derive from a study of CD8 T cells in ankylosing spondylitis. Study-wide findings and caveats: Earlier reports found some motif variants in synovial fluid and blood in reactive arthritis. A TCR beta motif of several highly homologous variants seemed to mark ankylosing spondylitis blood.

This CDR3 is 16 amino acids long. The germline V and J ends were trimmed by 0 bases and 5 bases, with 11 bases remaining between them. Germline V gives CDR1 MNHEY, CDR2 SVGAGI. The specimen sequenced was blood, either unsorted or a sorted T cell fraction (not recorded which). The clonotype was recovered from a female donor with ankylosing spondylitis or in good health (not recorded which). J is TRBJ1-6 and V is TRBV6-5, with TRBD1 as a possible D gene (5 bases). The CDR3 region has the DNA TGTGCCAGCAGTTACTCGGGGGTTCCGCATAATTCACCCCTCCACTTT. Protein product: CASSYSGVPHNSPLHF.